Shown below are 19 T cell receptor beta chains from a single sample sequenced in a study of blood T cell repertoires in COVID-19. TCRdb keeps only in-frame clones here, not all; method: immunoSEQ multiplex PCR. The sample has approximately 200,000 clones, about 80% seen once. The sample consisted of peripheral blood. The origin of the receptors is a human donor with acute or convalescent COVID-19. The donor label of this sample is uncertain.

The chain employs TRBV6-2 or TRBV6-3 and TRBJ1-1, with 7 bases aligning to TRBD1. The CDR3 is 15 amino acids. CDR1 MNHEY and CDR2 SVGEGT come from the germline V gene. V lost 2 bases, J lost 4 bases, and 7 bases stayed unmatched. The CDR3 coding sequence is TGTGCCAGCAGTTACACGACAGGGTGGGGCACTGAAGCTTTCTTT. This sequence encodes CASSYTTGWGTEAFF.

This sequence joins TRBV19 and TRBJ1-4; D is unclear. This CDR3 is built from 13 residues. Germline V lookup: CDR1 LNHDA, CDR2 SQIVND (reference sequence). The V end was cut by 4 bases, the J end by 7 bases, with 10 bases between. CDR3 coding DNA: TGTGCCAGTAGTACGTTCGGAGGTGAAAAACTGTTTTTT. This encodes CASSTFGGEKLFF.

The chain links TRBV5-1 to TRBJ2-1, with D tentatively TRBD2 (6 bases). Germline V gene lookup returns CDR1 SGHRS and CDR2 YFSETQ. The germline V and J ends were trimmed by 7 bases and 7 bases, with 12 bases remaining between them. There are 12 residues in the CDR3. CDR3 protein: CASGSGANEQFF. The CDR3 DNA reads as TGCGCCAGCGGGTCGGGAGCTAATGAGCAGTTCTTC. The entire variable domain, with the rest obtained from reference TRBV5-1 and TRBJ2-1, is as follows: KAGVTQTPRYLIKTRGQQVTLSCSPISGHRSVSWYQQTPGQGLQFLFEYFSETQRNKGNFPGRFSGRQFSNSRSEMNVSTLELGDSALYLCASGSGANEQFFGPGTRLTVL.

The chain couples TRBV9 to TRBJ2-1; TRBD2 aligns across 7 bases. V gave up 0 bases and J gave up 8 bases; unmatched junction bases: 8. The CDR3 runs 15 residues. Germline loops: CDR1 SGDLS, CDR2 YYNGEE. The chain's CDR3 is CASSVGGLGDDEQFF. The CDR3, as DNA: TGTGCCAGCAGCGTAGGCGGACTAGGAGACGATGAGCAGTTCTTC.

This clone showed up just once. The chain recombines TRBV27 with TRBJ1-5; D ambiguous. V dropped 2 bases and J dropped 2 bases, with 7 bases sitting between them. Germline-derived CDR1 and CDR2 are MNHEY and SMNVEV (reference sequence). The CDR3 extends over 14 amino acids. The CDR3 DNA follows: TGTGCCAGCAGTTTACGGCAGGGCAATCAGCCCCAGCATTTT. Translation gives CASSLRQGNQPQHF.

The chain has TRBV5-8 and TRBJ2-7; 11 bases are shared with TRBD1. Germline V gene sequence: CDR1 SGHTS, CDR2 YDEGEE. V lost 1 base, J lost 5 bases, and 5 bases stayed unmatched. The CDR3 has 15 residues. The CDR3 nucleotides are TGTGCCAGCAGCTTGTGGACAGGGGGCCCCAACGAGCAGTACTTC. Residues: CASSLWTGGPNEQYF.

This sequence joins TRBV7-2 and TRBJ1-6; tentatively, D is TRBD1 (5 bases). The germline V gene encodes CDR1 SGHTA and CDR2 FQGNSA. The V gene lost 1 base and the J gene lost 7 bases, with 14 bases spanning the gap. The CDR3 consists of 16 residues. The CDR3 DNA is TGTGCCAGCAGCTTAGTGGTAAGGGGCGCAAATTCACCCCTCCACTTT. Residues: CASSLVVRGANSPLHF.

The V and J genes are TRBV28 and TRBJ1-5; D is unresolved. CDR1 MDHEN and CDR2 SYDVKM come from the germline V gene. The ends were cut back, 5 bases at V and 2 bases at J, with 16 bases in the middle. The length of the CDR3 is 16 residues. The CDR3 coding sequence is TGTGCCAGCAGTGCCGGACGAGGGTTGGGCAATCAGCCCCAGCATTTT. It specifies CASSAGRGLGNQPQHF.

This clone has only a few counts. The J gene is TRBJ2-1, the V gene TRBV7-2; 10 bases fit TRBD2. CDR3 size: 19 residues. The J segment lost 5 bases and the V segment lost 1 base, leaving 14 bases of the junction unmatched. Germline V lookup: CDR1 SGHTA, CDR2 FQGNSA. The chain's CDR3 is CASSLVLGTSGIVNNEQFF. For the CDR3, the DNA is TGTGCCAGCAGCTTAGTTCTGGGAACTAGCGGGATCGTTAACAATGAGCAGTTCTTC.

This chain connects TRBV7-6 to TRBJ1-4; D possibly corresponds to TRBD1 (5 bases). Germline CDR1 SGHVS, CDR2 FNYEAQ. The CDR3 is made up of 19 amino acids. Trimming cost V 5 bases and J 7 bases, with 29 bases left between them. The CDR3: CASSQILTGTLKTLEKLFF. The CDR3 DNA reads TGTGCCAGCAGCCAAATCTTAACAGGCACACTCAAAACTCTTGAAAAACTGTTTTTT.

The chain has TRBV11-3 and TRBJ1-1; TRBD1 might be the D (5 bases). The germline V and J ends were trimmed by 4 bases and 1 base, with 10 bases remaining between them. The CDR3 extends over 14 amino acids. From germline, CDR1 is SGHNT and CDR2 YENEEA. Here the CDR3 reads CASSSGQGNTEAFF. In DNA form, the CDR3 reads TGTGCCAGCAGCTCCGGTCAGGGGAACACTGAAGCTTTCTTT.

The CDR3 nucleotides are TGTGCCAGCAGCCAAGCATATGGCGGGAGCTCCTACAATGAGCAGTTCTTC. Amino acid sequence: CASSQAYGGSSYNEQFF. This rearrangement joins TRBV3-1 (or the pseudogene TRBV3-2) to TRBJ2-1; TRBD2 matches 7 bases. V shed 1 base and J 0 bases; nucleotides not matched to a gene: 6. The germline gives CDR1 LGHDT, CDR2 YNNKEL (reference sequence). This CDR3 is 17 amino acids long.

The chain uses TRBV28 and TRBJ1-1; D possibly corresponds to TRBD1 (6 bases). Germline V gene data show CDR1 as MDHEN and CDR2 as SYDVKM. This CDR3 has 18 amino acids. Trimming removed 4 bases at V and 3 bases at J, with 24 bases between. In DNA form, the CDR3 reads TGTGCCAGCAGTTGGTTACAGGGAAAACGAGTCGCGTACACTGAAGCTTTCTTT. Translated, it gives CASSWLQGKRVAYTEAFF.

The gene calls are TRBV7-3 and TRBJ2-3, with TRBD2 matching over 11 bases. In germline, CDR1 is SGHTA, CDR2 FQGTGA. The junction had 7 bases not matched to a gene; V was cut back by 5 bases and J by 6 bases. This CDR3 contains 15 residues. CDR3 bases: TGTGCCAGCAGCCGTAGCGGGAGGGATATGGATACGCAGTATTTT. This gives the protein CASSRSGRDMDTQYF.

This chain uses TRBV19 with TRBJ2-7, with D possibly matching TRBD1 (6 bases). The V gene lost 5 bases and the J gene lost 2 bases, with 16 bases spanning the gap. Germline-derived CDR1 and CDR2 are LNHDA and SQIVND (reference sequence). This CDR3 contains 15 residues. CDR3 DNA: TGTGCCAGTAGTCCCCTTTGGGGACAAGCCTACGAGCAGTACTTC. This gives the protein CASSPLWGQAYEQYF.

On this clone: The sample contains more than one DNA sequence encoding this CDR3. The chain links TRBV7-2 to TRBJ1-1; the D gene is possibly TRBD1 (5 bases). This CDR3 is built from 15 residues. Germline loops: CDR1 SGHTA, CDR2 FQGNSA. V gave up 5 bases and J gave up 0 bases, with 13 bases separating them. The CDR3 nucleotides read TGTGCCAGCAGCCCTCGAACAGGATTGAACACTGAAGCTTTCTTT. Encoded protein: CASSPRTGLNTEAFF.

This chain connects TRBV2 to TRBJ2-7; 7 bases agree with TRBD1. With 6 bases clipped from V and 6 bases from J, the junction kept 11 bases outside the gene matches. The CDR3 is 14 residues long. Germline CDR1 is SNHLY and CDR2 is FYNNEI. Here the CDR3 reads CASSLQTGFSEQYF. As DNA, the CDR3 is TGTGCCAGCAGCCTGCAGACAGGGTTTTCCGAGCAGTACTTC.

The chain combines TRBV10-3 with TRBJ2-3, with a weak D call TRBD1 (6 bases). The CDR3 contains 15 residues. Trimming cost V 7 bases and J 3 bases, with 17 bases left between them. CDR1 is ENHRY and CDR2 is SYGVKD in the germline V gene. Here the CDR3 DNA reads TGTGCCATCAACCTCCGGGACACGGGGACAGATACGCAGTATTTT. Translating it yields CAINLRDTGTDTQYF.

The chain is built from TRBV19 and TRBJ2-6; a weak D match, TRBD2 (7 bases). Deletions cut 9 bases from V and 4 bases from J, with 16 bases between. The CDR3 length is 15 residues. Germline V gene data show CDR1 as LNHDA and CDR2 as SQIVND (reference sequence). The DNA of the CDR3 is TGTGCCAGCCTCCCTCGGGGGGCCGGGGCCAACGTCCTGACTTTC. The encoded protein is CASLPRGAGANVLTF.